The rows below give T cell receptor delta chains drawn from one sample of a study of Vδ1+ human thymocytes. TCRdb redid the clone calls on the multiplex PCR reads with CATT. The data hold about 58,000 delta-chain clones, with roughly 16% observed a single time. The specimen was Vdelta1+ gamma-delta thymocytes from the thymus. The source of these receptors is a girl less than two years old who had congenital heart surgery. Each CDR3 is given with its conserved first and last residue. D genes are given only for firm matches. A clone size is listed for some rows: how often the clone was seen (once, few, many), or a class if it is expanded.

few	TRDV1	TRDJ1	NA	CALGACGALYTDKLIF	TGTGCTCTTGGGGCCTGTGGGGCGTTGTACACCGATAAACTCATCTTT
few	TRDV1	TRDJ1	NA	CALGEGAHDGRDKLIF	TGTGCTCTTGGGGAAGGCGCGCACGATGGGCGGGATAAACTCATCTTT
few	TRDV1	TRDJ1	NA	CALGTSGDPNPRRGTDKLIF	TGTGCTCTTGGGACCTCAGGGGACCCTAATCCCAGGAGGGGCACCGATAAACTCATCTTT
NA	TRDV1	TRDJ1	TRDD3	CALGETERRHAGGYDSTDKLIF	TGTGCTCTTGGGGAAACGGAAAGGCGACACGCTGGGGGATACGACAGCACCGATAAACTCATCTTT
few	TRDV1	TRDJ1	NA	CALGEQPERINTDKLIF	TGTGCTCTTGGGGAACAACCCGAGAGAATTAACACCGATAAACTCATCTTT
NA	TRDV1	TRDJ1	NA	CARGTRTARGTDKLIF	TGTGCTCGTGGGACACGTACGGCCCGGGGCACCGATAAACTCATCTTT
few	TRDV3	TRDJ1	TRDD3	CAPPLDLGWGIETDKLIF	TGTGCCCCCCCTCTGGATTTAGGCTGGGGGATAGAGACCGATAAACTCATCTTT
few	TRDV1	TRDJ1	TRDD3	CALGELPFPTIAGGYTDKLIF	TGTGCTCTTGGGGAACTACCCTTCCCTACAATTGCTGGGGGATACACCGATAAACTCATCTTT
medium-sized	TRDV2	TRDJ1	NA	CACDSEYTDKLIF	TGTGCCTGTGACAGTGAGTACACCGATAAACTCATCTTT
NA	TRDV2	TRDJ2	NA	CACDTAGMRGAQLFF	TGTGCCTGTGACACGGCGGGGATGAGGGGAGCGCAACTCTTCTTT
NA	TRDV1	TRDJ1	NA	CALGERDSGDSEYTDKLIF	TGTGCTCTTGGGGAACGAGACTCTGGGGATTCCGAGTACACCGATAAACTCATCTTT
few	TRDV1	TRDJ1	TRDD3	CALGELGRGENWGIHDTDKLIF	TGTGCTCTTGGGGAACTTGGCCGAGGAGAAAACTGGGGGATACACGACACCGATAAACTCATCTTT
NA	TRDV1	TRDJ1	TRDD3	CALGELRGTSGPGGYPRKLIF	TGTGCTCTTGGGGAACTAAGGGGTACTTCGGGTCCTGGGGGATACCCTAGAAAACTCATCTTT
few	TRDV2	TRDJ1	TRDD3	CACAVYFIAVGDFNKLIF	TGTGCCTGCGCCGTATATTTTATTGCCGTGGGGGATTTTAATAAACTCATCTTT
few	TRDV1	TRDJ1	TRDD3	CALGGLLRDTRGTDKLIF	TGTGCTCTTGGGGGCCTTCTGCGGGATACCCGAGGCACCGATAAACTCATCTTT
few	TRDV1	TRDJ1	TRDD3	CALGERRGPGGSGDKLIF	TGTGCTCTTGGGGAACGTCGAGGACCTGGGGGATCAGGGGATAAACTCATCTTT
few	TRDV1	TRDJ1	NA	CALGELRPPVLGDLYTDKLIF	TGTGCTCTTGGGGAACTGCGCCCACCCGTACTGGGAGACCTGTACACCGATAAACTCATCTTT
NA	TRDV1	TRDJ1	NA	CALGEFRQAHTDKLIF	TGTGCTCTTGGGGAATTTCGCCAGGCCCACACCGATAAACTCATCTTT
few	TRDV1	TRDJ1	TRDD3	CALGENPPPALRTLSGGNTDKLIF	TGTGCTCTTGGGGAAAATCCGCCCCCCGCCCTCCGGACGCTGTCTGGGGGCAACACCGATAAACTCATCTTT
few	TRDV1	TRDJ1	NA	CALGELLLPSGAPAKYTDKLIF	TGTGCTCTTGGGGAACTGTTGCTTCCATCGGGGGCTCCTGCTAAGTACACCGATAAACTCATCTTT
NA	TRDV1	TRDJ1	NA	CALGNLYPPSARAYGRELIF	TGTGCTCTTGGGAACCTCTATCCGCCCTCGGCGAGGGCATATGGGCGTGAACTCATCTTT
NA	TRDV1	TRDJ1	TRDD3	CALGPCTYWGSPNTDKLIF	TGTGCTCTTGGGCCCTGTACCTACTGGGGGTCACCTAACACCGATAAACTCATCTTT
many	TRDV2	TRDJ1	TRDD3	CACGRSFLTRLGDNNADKLIF	TGTGCCTGTGGCCGGTCCTTCCTAACTCGCCTGGGGGATAATAATGCCGATAAACTCATCTTT
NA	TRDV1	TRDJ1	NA	CALGEGWPTMDRPIWYTDKLIF	TGTGCTCTTGGGGAAGGATGGCCCACCATGGATCGGCCTATATGGTACACCGATAAACTCATCTTT
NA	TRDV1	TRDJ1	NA	CALGPPLSYTDKLIF	TGTGCTCTTGGTCCCCCATTGTCTTACACCGATAAACTCATCTTT
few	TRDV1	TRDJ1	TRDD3	CALTFRVGLGVEGYTDKLIF	TGTGCTCTTACCTTTCGGGTGGGGCTGGGGGTGGAAGGGTACACCGATAAACTCATCTTT
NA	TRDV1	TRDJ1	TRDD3	CALGEILLLGDTIQYTDKLIF	TGTGCTCTTGGGGAAATTCTCCTACTGGGGGATACGATCCAGTACACCGATAAACTCATCTTT
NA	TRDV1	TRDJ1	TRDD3	CALGELNFPLVLGEYTDKLIF	TGTGCTCTTGGGGAACTTAACTTCCCTTTGGTACTGGGGGAGTACACCGATAAACTCATCTTT
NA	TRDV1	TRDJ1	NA	CALGENLRARTYTDKLIF	TGTGCTCTTGGGGAAAACCTGAGGGCAAGGACTTACACCGATAAACTCATCTTT
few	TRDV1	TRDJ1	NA	CALGELGPTPRGISVADKLIF	TGTGCTCTTGGGGAACTAGGTCCTACTCCCCGGGGGATTTCCGTCGCCGATAAACTCATCTTT
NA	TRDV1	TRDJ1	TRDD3	CALGELGPIWGDTNDKLIF	TGTGCTCTTGGGGAACTGGGTCCTATATGGGGGGATACGAACGATAAACTCATCTTT
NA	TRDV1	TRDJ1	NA	CALGFPTLDDWASSYTDKLIF	TGTGCTCTTGGGTTTCCTACTCTTGACGACTGGGCCTCTTCATACACCGATAAACTCATCTTT
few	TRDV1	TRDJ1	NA	CALGTGLHHTDKLIF	TGTGCTCTTGGGACGGGACTCCATCACACCGATAAACTCATCTTT
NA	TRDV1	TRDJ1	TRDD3	CALGELVPYWGIQNGTDKLIF	TGTGCTCTTGGGGAACTAGTTCCGTACTGGGGGATACAGAATGGCACCGATAAACTCATCTTT
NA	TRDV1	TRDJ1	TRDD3	CALGSFSWGIPQGKLIF	TGTGCTCTTGGGAGCTTCTCCTGGGGGATACCTCAGGGCAAACTCATCTTT
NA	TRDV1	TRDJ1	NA	CALGEPSYGDTSDKLIF	TGTGCTCTTGGGGAGCCTTCCTACGGGGATACGTCCGATAAACTCATCTTT
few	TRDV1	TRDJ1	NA	CALGERNLAESDKLIF	TGTGCTCTTGGGGAACGGAATTTGGCGGAGTCCGATAAACTCATCTTT